Shown below are 4 T cell receptor beta chains from a single sample sequenced in a study of molecular identifiers for immune sequencing clone quantification. TCRdb re-derived calls from the PCR reads in MiXCR, one entry per CDR3 protein. Of approximately 630,000 distinct CDR3 sequences in the sample, roughly 27% were seen once. Sequencing input: naive CD8+ T cells from blood, with Jurkat cell RNA spiked in. Subset noted: FACS-sorted CD8+CD4-CCR7+CD45RA+ naive T cells. Receptors originate from a human donor in good health. Some libraries in this study had Jurkat cell RNA spiked in.

In this sample, this clonotype turned up a few times. The chain employs TRBV15 and TRBJ2-1; 8 bases are a match to TRBD1. V shed 1 base, J shed 3 bases, and the junction held 5 bases outside the gene matches. The CDR3 is 16 amino acids. Germline assignment: CDR1 LNHNV and CDR2 YYDKDF (reference sequence). The CDR3 bases are TGTGCCACCAGCAGAGTTACAGGGGGTTTCTACAATGAGCAGTTCTTC. This codes for CATSRVTGGFYNEQFF.

This clonotype was picked up many times. This CDR3 is CASSSQGNGQETQYF. CDR3 nucleotide sequence: TGTGCCAGCAGCTCTCAGGGGAATGGTCAAGAGACCCAGTACTTC. The genes are TRBV7-9 and TRBJ2-5; TRBD1 is a possible D gene (6 bases). Germline V gives CDR1 SEHNR, CDR2 FQNEAQ (reference sequence). The CDR3 runs to 15 residues. Trimming stripped 4 bases from V and 2 bases from J, with 14 bases between. Using reference TRBV7-9 and TRBJ2-5 for the parts outside the CDR3, the full variable domain is DTGVSQNPRHKITKRGQNVTFRCDPISEHNRLYWYRQTLGQGPEFLTYFQNEAQLEKSRLLSDRFSAERPKGSFSTLEIQRTEQGDSAMYLCASSSQGNGQETQYFGPGTRLLVL.

Only a few counts were recorded for this clonotype. A much larger clone lies one base from this, so it may be a read error. J is TRBJ2-3 and V is TRBV28, with 10 bases fitting TRBD1. This CDR3 region has 17 residues. Per the germline V gene, CDR1 is MDHEN and CDR2 is SYDVKM. CDR3 coding DNA: TGTGCCAGCAATTTATCTGAGACAGGGGGCTGGTTTGATACGCAGTATTTT. This encodes CASNLSETGGWFDTQYF.

This clonotype has more than one count but fewer than ten. The chain employs TRBV7-9 and TRBJ2-7; the match to TRBD1 covers 11 bases. The length of the CDR3 is 15 residues. The junction had 10 bases not matched to a gene; V was cut back by 5 bases and J by 7 bases. Germline assignment: CDR1 SEHNR and CDR2 FQNEAQ (reference sequence). CDR3 bases: TGTGCCAGCAGCCCTAGGACAGGGGGCAATGGGGAGCAGTACTTC. This sequence encodes CASSPRTGGNGEQYF.